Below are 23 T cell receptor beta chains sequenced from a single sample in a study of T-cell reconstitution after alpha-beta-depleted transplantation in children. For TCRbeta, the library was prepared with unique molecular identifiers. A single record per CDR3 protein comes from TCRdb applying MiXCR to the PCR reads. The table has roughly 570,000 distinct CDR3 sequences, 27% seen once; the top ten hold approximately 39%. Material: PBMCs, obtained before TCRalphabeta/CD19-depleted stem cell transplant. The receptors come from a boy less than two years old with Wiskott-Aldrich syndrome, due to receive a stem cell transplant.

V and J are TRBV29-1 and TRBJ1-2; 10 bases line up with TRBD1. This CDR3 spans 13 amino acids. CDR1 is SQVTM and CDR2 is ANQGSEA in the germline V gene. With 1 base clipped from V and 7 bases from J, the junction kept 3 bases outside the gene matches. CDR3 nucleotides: TGCAGCGTTGAAGGACAGGGGGCAGGTGGCTACACCTTC. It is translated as CSVEGQGAGGYTF.

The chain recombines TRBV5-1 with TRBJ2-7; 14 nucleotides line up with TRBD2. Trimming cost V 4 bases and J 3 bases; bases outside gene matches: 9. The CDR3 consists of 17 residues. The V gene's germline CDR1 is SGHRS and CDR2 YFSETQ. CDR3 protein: CASSRGTSGRNLYEQYF. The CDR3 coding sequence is TGCGCCAGCAGCCGCGGGACTAGCGGGAGAAACCTCTACGAGCAGTACTTC.

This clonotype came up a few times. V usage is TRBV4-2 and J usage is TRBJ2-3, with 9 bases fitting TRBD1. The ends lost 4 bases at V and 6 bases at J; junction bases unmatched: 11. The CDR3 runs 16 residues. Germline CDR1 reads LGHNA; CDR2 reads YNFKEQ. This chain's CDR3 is CASSPDGTGKKDTQYF. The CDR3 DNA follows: TGTGCCAGCAGCCCGGACGGGACAGGGAAAAAGGATACGCAGTATTTT.

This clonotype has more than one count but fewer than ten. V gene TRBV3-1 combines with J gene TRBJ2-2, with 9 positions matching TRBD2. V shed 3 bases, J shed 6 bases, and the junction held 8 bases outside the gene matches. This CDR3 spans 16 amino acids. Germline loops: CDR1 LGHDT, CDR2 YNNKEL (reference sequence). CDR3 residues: CASSHGLAGPAGELFF. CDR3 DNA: TGTGCCAGCAGCCATGGCCTAGCGGGACCGGCCGGGGAGCTGTTTTTT.

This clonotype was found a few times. The CDR3 here is CASSLDRGLSETQYF. CDR3 bases: TGTGCCAGCAGCCTCGACAGGGGGCTGTCAGAGACCCAGTACTTC. The chain is built from TRBV12-3 or TRBV12-4 and TRBJ2-5; the match to TRBD1 covers 10 bases. This CDR3 has 15 residues. After removal of 6 bases from V and 4 bases from J, the junction contained 8 bases not matched to a gene.

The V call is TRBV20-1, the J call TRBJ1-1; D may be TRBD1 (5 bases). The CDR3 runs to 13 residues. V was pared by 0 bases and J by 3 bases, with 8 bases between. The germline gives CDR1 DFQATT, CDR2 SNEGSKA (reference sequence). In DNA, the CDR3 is TGCAGTGCTAGAGACCGCAGGGACACTGAAGCTTTCTTT. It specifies CSARDRRDTEAFF.

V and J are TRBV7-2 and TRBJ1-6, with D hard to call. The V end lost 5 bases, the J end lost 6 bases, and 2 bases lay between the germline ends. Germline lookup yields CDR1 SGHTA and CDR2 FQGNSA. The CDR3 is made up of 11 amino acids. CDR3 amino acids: CASSGNSPLHF. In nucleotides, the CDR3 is TGTGCCAGCAGCGGTAATTCACCCCTCCACTTT. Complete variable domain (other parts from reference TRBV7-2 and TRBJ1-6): GAGVSQSPSNKVTEKGKDVELRCDPISGHTALYWYRQSLGQGLEFLIYFQGNSAPDKSGLPSDRFSAERTGGSVSTLTIQRTQQEDSAVYLCASSGNSPLHFGNGTRLTVT.

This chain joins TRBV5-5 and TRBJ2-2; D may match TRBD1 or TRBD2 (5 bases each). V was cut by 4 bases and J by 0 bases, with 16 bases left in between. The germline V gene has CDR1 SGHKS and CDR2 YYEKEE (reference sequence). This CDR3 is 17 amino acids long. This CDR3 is CASSRNWGPANTGELFF. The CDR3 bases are TGTGCCAGCAGCCGGAACTGGGGACCTGCGAACACCGGGGAGCTGTTTTTT.

As DNA, the CDR3 is TGTGCCTGGAGTCCAGGGGGCGCAGGCATTCAGTACTTC. Protein product: CAWSPGGAGIQYF. The chain is built from TRBV30 and TRBJ2-4; 8 bases agree with TRBD1. The germline V gene has CDR1 GTSNPN and CDR2 SVGIG (reference sequence). This CDR3 spans 13 amino acids. Trimming at V came to 2 bases and at J to 9 bases, leaving 6 bases not matched to a gene.

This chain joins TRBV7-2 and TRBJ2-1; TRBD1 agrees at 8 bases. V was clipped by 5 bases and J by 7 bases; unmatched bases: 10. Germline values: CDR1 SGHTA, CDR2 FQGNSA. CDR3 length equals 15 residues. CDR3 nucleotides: TGTGCCAGCAGCGTCAAACAGGGGGTCGTAAATGAGCAGTTCTTC. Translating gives CASSVKQGVVNEQFF. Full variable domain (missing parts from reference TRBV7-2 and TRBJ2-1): GAGVSQSPSNKVTEKGKDVELRCDPISGHTALYWYRQSLGQGLEFLIYFQGNSAPDKSGLPSDRFSAERTGGSVSTLTIQRTQQEDSAVYLCASSVKQGVVNEQFFGPGTRLTVL.

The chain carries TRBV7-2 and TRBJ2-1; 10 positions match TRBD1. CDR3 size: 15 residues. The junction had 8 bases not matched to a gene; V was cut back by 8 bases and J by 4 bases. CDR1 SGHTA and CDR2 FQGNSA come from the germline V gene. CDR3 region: CASPRGDRGYNEQFF. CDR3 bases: TGTGCCAGCCCCCGGGGGGACAGGGGTTACAATGAGCAGTTCTTC.

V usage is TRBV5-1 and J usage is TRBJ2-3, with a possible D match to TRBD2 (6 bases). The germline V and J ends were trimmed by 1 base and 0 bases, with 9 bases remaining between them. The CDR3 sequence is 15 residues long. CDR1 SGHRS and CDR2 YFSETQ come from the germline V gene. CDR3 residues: CASSLIGGSTDTQYF. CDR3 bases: TGCGCCAGCAGCTTGATCGGGGGAAGCACAGATACGCAGTATTTT.

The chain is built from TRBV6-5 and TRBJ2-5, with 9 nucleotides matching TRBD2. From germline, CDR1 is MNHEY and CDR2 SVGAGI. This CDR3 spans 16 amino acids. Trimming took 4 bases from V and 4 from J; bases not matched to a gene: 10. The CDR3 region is CASSSTIAGDGETQYF. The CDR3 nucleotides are TGTGCCAGCAGTTCCACTATAGCGGGAGATGGAGAGACCCAGTACTTC.

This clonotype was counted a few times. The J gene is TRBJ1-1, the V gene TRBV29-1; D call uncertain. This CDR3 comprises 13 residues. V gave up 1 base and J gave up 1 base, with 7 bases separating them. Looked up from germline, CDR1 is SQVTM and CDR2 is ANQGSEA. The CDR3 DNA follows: TGCAGCGTTGAAGTGTCAAGGAACACTGAAGCTTTCTTT. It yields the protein CSVEVSRNTEAFF.

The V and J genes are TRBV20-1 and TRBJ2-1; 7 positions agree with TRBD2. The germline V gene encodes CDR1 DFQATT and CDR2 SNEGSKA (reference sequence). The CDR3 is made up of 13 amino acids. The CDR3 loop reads CRGGKSDTNEQFF. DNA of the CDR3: TGCAGGGGGGGGAAGTCGGATACCAATGAGCAGTTCTTC.

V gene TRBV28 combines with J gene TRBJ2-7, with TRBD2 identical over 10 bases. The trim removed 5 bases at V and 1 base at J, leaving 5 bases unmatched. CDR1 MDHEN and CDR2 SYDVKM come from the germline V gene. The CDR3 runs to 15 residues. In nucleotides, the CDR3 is TGTGCCAGCAGTGGGACTAGCGCATCGTCCTACGAGCAGTACTTC. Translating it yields CASSGTSASSYEQYF.

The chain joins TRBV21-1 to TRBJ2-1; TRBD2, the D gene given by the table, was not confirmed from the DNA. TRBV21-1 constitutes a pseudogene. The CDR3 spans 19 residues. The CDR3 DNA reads TGTGCCAGCAGCGCCTCGACTAGCGGGAGGGGAGGGTTCTACAATGAGCAGTTCTTC. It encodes CASSASTSGRGGFYNEQFF.

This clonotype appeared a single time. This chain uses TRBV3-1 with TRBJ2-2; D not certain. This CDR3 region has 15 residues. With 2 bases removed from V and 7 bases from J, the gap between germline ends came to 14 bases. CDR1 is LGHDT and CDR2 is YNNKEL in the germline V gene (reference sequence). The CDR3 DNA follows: TGTGCCAGCAGCCAACGGTTATGGGGAATCGGGGAGCTGTTTTTT. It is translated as CASSQRLWGIGELFF.

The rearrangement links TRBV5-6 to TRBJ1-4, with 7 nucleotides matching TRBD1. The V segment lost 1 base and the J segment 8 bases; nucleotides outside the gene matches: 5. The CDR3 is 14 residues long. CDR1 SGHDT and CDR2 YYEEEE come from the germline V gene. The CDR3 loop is CASSLYRGPEKLFF. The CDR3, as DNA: TGTGCCAGCAGCTTGTACAGGGGTCCGGAAAAACTGTTTTTT.

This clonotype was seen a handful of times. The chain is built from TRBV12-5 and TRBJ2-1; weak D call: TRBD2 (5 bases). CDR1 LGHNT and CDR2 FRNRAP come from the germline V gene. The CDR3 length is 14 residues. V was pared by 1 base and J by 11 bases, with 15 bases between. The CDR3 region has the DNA TGTGCTAGTGGTTTGGGCCTAGCCCTGGACCAGCAGTTCTTC. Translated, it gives CASGLGLALDQQFF. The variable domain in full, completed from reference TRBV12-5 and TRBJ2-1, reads DARVTQTPRHKVTEMGQEVTMRCQPILGHNTVFWYRQTMMQGLELLAYFRNRAPLDDSGMPKDRFSAEMPDATLATLKIQPSEPRDSAVYFCASGLGLALDQQFFGPGTRLTVL.

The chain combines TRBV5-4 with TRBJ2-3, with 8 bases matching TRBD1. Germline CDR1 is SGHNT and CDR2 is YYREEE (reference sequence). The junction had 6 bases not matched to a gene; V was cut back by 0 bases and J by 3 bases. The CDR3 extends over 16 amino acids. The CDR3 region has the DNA TGTGCCAGCAGCTTGGGGGCAGGGGGCAGGACAGATACGCAGTATTTT. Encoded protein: CASSLGAGGRTDTQYF.

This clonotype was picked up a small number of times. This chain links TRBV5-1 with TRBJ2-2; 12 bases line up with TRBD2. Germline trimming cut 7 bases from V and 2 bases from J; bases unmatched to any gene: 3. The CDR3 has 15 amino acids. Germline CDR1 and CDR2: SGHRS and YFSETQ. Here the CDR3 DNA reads TGCGCCAGCGGACTAGCGGGGACTAACACCGGGGAGCTGTTTTTT. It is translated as CASGLAGTNTGELFF.

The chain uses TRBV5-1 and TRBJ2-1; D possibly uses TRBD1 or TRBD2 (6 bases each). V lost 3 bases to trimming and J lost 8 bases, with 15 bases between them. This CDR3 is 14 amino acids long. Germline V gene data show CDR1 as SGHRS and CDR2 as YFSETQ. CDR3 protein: CASSSAPGAHEQFF. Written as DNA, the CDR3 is TGCGCCAGCAGCTCAGCCCCGGGGGCCCATGAGCAGTTCTTC.